These 4 T cell receptor beta chains share one sample of origin, sequenced in a study of blood T cell repertoires in COVID-19. TCRdb keeps only in-frame clones here, not all; method: immunoSEQ multiplex PCR. The table shows about 130,000 clones, with around 73% occurring only once. The sample taken for sequencing was peripheral blood. The receptors come from a man aged 60 to 69 who had recovered from COVID-19.

A few counts support this clone. The rearrangement joins TRBV18 to TRBJ1-5; D is unclear. V dropped 6 bases and J dropped 0 bases, with 15 bases sitting between them. Germline CDR1 and CDR2: KGHSH and LQKENI. The CDR3 is made up of 16 amino acids. Written as DNA, the CDR3 is TGTGCCAGCTCCCGGGTGGCAGCGGATAGCAATCAGCCCCAGCATTTT. It codes for CASSRVAADSNQPQHF.

This clone was recorded only once. This sequence joins TRBV5-8 and TRBJ2-3, with 7 positions matching TRBD1. V shed 3 bases and J 0 bases; nucleotides not matched to a gene: 4. CDR3 length: 15 amino acids. Germline-derived CDR1 and CDR2 are SGHTS and YDEGEE. CDR3 in amino acids: CASSSGQRSTDTQYF. The CDR3 coding sequence is TGTGCCAGCAGCTCGGGACAGCGGAGCACAGATACGCAGTATTTT.

The rearrangement uses TRBV2 and TRBJ2-5; TRBD2 is a possible D gene (7 bases). V was trimmed by 10 bases and J by 5 bases, leaving 17 bases between them. Germline CDR1 reads SNHLY; CDR2 reads FYNNEI. The CDR3 totals 13 residues. The CDR3 protein is CATVEGGGETQYF. In DNA, the CDR3 is TGTGCCACCGTTGAGGGGGGGGGTGAGACCCAGTACTTC.

The rearrangement joins TRBV11-2 to TRBJ2-1, with 8 bases identical to TRBD2. V dropped 8 bases and J dropped 10; count of bases not matched to a gene: 13. The CDR3 is 14 amino acids. The germline V gene encodes CDR1 SGHAT and CDR2 FQNNGV. CDR3 residues: CASRWMGAGGEQFF. As DNA, the CDR3 is TGTGCCAGCCGCTGGATGGGGGCGGGGGGCGAGCAGTTCTTC. Full variable domain (remainder filled in from reference TRBV11-2 and TRBJ2-1): EAGVAQSPRYKIIEKRQSVAFWCNPISGHATLYWYQQILGQGPKLLIQFQNNGVVDDSQLPKDRFSAERLKGVDSTLKIQPAKLEDSAVYLCASRWMGAGGEQFFGPGTRLTVL.